Listed here are 14 T cell receptor beta chains from one sample, sequenced in a study of blood T cells in healthy people across ages. A J-beta primer mix and a sample-barcoded 5' primer were used in a second PCR of about 7 to 12 cycles. TCRdb called the 5' RACE reads again in MiXCR, with one record for every CDR3 protein. Of approximately 1,100,000 distinct CDR3 sequences in the sample, more than 40% were seen once. The sample comprised blood. The source of these receptors is a woman aged 60-75 years in good health.

The chain recombines TRBV14 with TRBJ2-5; D not certain. Germline CDR1 SGHDN, CDR2 FVKESK. The length of the CDR3 is 12 residues. Trimming pared 2 bases from V and 11 bases from J, leaving 12 bases between. The CDR3 DNA reads as TGTGCCAGCAGCCAATTTTTCGATGAGCAGTACTTC. Translation: CASSQFFDEQYF.

V and J are TRBV20-1 and TRBJ2-3; 7 bases agree with TRBD1. There are 13 residues in the CDR3. The germline V gene has CDR1 DFQATT and CDR2 SNEGSKA (reference sequence). V gave up 3 bases and J gave up 0 bases; unmatched junction bases: 0. In DNA, the CDR3 is TGCAGTGCTAGCAGGGGGAGCACAGATACGCAGTATTTT. Its translation is CSASRGSTDTQYF.

The chain uses TRBV6-5 and TRBJ2-6; D is possibly TRBD1 (5 bases). This CDR3 comprises 20 residues. V dropped 2 bases and J dropped 0 bases, with 20 bases sitting between them. Germline CDR1 reads MNHEY; CDR2 reads SVGAGI. CDR3 protein: CASSYPKTLGASSGANVLTF. CDR3 coding DNA: TGTGCCAGCAGTTACCCCAAGACCTTAGGGGCCAGCTCTGGGGCCAACGTCCTGACTTTC.

This clonotype was picked up a small number of times. The junction does not match germline at one end; this may be a read error. This chain uses TRBV20-1 with TRBJ2-6; 8 bases fit TRBD1. The germline gives CDR1 DFQATT, CDR2 SNEGSKA (reference sequence). The CDR3 spans 17 residues. The CDR3 reads CSAGDRGFGSGANVLTF. The DNA of the CDR3 is TGCAGTGCTGGAGACAGGGGTTTTGGGTCTGGGGCCAACGTCCTGACTTTC.

This clonotype was picked up many times. The chain recombines TRBV20-1 with TRBJ2-3; 11 bases agree with TRBD2. With 5 bases clipped from V and 2 bases from J, the junction kept 6 bases outside the gene matches. Germline V gene sequence: CDR1 DFQATT, CDR2 SNEGSKA (reference sequence). There are 15 residues in the CDR3. The CDR3 nucleotides read TGCAGTGCTCCCGGGACTAGCGGACACACAGATACGCAGTATTTT. As protein: CSAPGTSGHTDTQYF.

The rearrangement joins TRBV20-1 to TRBJ2-1; D unclear. This CDR3 comprises 14 residues. V dropped 2 bases and J dropped 0 bases, with 8 bases sitting between them. Germline V gene data show CDR1 as DFQATT and CDR2 as SNEGSKA (reference sequence). The CDR3 DNA reads TGCAGTGCTAGATTAGGGCTCTCCTACAATGAGCAGTTCTTC. This translates into CSARLGLSYNEQFF.

This clonotype was seen more than once but under ten times. The gene calls are TRBV20-1 and TRBJ2-1; TRBD1 or TRBD2 may be the D gene (7 bases each). V shed 1 base and J shed 15 bases, with 25 bases lying between them. The CDR3 is 15 residues long. Germline V gene data show CDR1 as DFQATT and CDR2 as SNEGSKA (reference sequence). The CDR3 spells CSARVEGGITGEAFF. DNA of the CDR3: TGCAGTGCTAGAGTCGAGGGAGGGATCACAGGGGAAGCGTTCTTC.

The chain carries TRBV10-1 and TRBJ2-1; D gene ambiguous. The CDR3 covers 14 residues. The V end was cut by 4 bases, the J end by 4 bases, with 11 bases between. Germline CDR1 and CDR2: WNHNN and SYGVQD (reference sequence). CDR3 residues: CASSGYGSYNEQFF. In DNA form, the CDR3 reads TGCGCCAGCAGTGGTTACGGGTCTTACAATGAGCAGTTCTTC.

The J gene is TRBJ1-1, the V gene TRBV11-1, with D maybe TRBD1 (5 bases). This CDR3 is 18 amino acids long. With 3 bases removed from V and 3 bases from J, the gap between germline ends came to 23 bases. Germline lookup yields CDR1 SGHAT and CDR2 FQDESV (reference sequence). The CDR3 loop is CASSFRPRMSRGDTEAFF. CDR3 bases: TGTGCCAGCAGCTTCCGCCCCCGGATGAGTCGGGGGGACACTGAAGCTTTCTTT.

The chain has TRBV7-9 and TRBJ1-5, with a weak D call TRBD1 (5 bases). The ends were cut back, 9 bases at V and 4 bases at J, with 13 bases in the middle. The CDR3 runs 13 residues. Germline V CDR1 and CDR2: SEHNR, FQNEAQ (reference sequence). CDR3 loop: CARVWGRNQPQHF. CDR3 nucleotide sequence: TGTGCCAGGGTCTGGGGCAGAAATCAGCCCCAGCATTTT. The full variable domain, with the rest looked up from reference TRBV7-9 and TRBJ1-5, is DTGVSQNPRHKITKRGQNVTFRCDPISEHNRLYWYRQTLGQGPEFLTYFQNEAQLEKSRLLSDRFSAERPKGSFSTLEIQRTEQGDSAMYLCARVWGRNQPQHFGDGTRLSIL.

The chain is built from TRBV2 and TRBJ1-2; TRBD1 matches 8 bases. Germline CDR1 reads SNHLY; CDR2 reads FYNNEI. Trimming took 6 bases from V and 7 from J; bases not matched to a gene: 10. The CDR3 has 14 amino acids. The CDR3 coding sequence is TGTGCCAGCAGAAATACAGGGGGAACGCGTGGCTACACCTTC. It encodes CASRNTGGTRGYTF.

The V and J genes are TRBV5-6 and TRBJ2-1; TRBD2 is a possible D gene (6 bases). Germline CDR1 and CDR2: SGHDT and YYEEEE. Trimming removed 0 bases at V and 5 bases at J, with 12 bases between. CDR3 length: 15 amino acids. CDR3: CASSLGEAANNEQFF. The CDR3 nucleotides are TGTGCCAGCAGCTTGGGGGAGGCAGCTAACAATGAGCAGTTCTTC.

This clonotype was recorded a few times. The genes are TRBV2 and TRBJ2-7; 9 nucleotides line up with TRBD2. J lost 7 bases, V lost 3 bases, and 13 bases had no gene match. Germline CDR1 and CDR2: SNHLY and FYNNEI. CDR3 length equals 16 residues. The CDR3 region is CASSDGGLAGVNEQYF. CDR3 nucleotides: TGTGCCAGCAGTGATGGGGGACTAGCAGGGGTAAATGAGCAGTACTTC.

V and J are TRBV21-1 and TRBJ2-4; the DNA was not compared with TRBD1, the D call given in the table. The J call is in doubt because the DNA end fits TRBJ2-7 better. TRBV21-1 is marked as a pseudogene. The CDR3 runs 15 residues. CDR3 coding DNA: TGTGCCAGCAGCCCCGACAGGGAGGAACCTTACGAGCAGTACTTC. Its protein is CASSPDREEPYEQYF.